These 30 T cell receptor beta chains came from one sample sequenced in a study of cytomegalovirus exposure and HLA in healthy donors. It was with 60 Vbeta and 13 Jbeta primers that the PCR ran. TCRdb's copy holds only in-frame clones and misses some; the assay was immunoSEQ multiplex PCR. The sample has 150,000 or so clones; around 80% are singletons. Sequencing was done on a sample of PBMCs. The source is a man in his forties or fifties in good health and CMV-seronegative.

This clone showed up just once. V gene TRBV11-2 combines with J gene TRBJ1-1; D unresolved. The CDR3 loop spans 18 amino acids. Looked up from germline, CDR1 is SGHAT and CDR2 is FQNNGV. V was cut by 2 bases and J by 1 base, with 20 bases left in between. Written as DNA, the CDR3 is TGTGCCAGCAGCTTAAGCTTCTGGGTCGGAGTCGGGAACACTGAAGCTTTCTTT. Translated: CASSLSFWVGVGNTEAFF.

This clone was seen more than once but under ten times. CDR3 region: CASGRGGSYNEQFF. The CDR3 nucleotides read TGTGCCAGCGGACGGGGGGGGTCCTACAATGAGCAGTTCTTC. The V call is TRBV7-3, the J call TRBJ2-1; 8 bases line up with TRBD2. Germline trimming cut 8 bases from V and 1 base from J; bases unmatched to any gene: 4. The CDR3 length is 14 residues. Germline V gives CDR1 SGHTA, CDR2 FQGTGA.

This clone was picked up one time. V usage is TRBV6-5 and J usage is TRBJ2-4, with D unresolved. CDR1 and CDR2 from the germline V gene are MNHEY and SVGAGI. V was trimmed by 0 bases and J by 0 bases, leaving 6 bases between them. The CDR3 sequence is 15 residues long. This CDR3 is CASSYSNLAKNIQYF. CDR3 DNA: TGTGCCAGCAGTTACTCGAACTTAGCCAAAAACATTCAGTACTTC.

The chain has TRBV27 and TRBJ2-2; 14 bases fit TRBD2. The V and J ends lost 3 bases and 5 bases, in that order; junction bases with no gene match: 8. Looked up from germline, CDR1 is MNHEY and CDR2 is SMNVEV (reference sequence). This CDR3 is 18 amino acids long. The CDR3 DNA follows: TGTGCCAGCAGTTTCCTGACTAGCGGGGGGGCGGGGACCGGGGAGCTGTTTTTT. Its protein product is CASSFLTSGGAGTGELFF.

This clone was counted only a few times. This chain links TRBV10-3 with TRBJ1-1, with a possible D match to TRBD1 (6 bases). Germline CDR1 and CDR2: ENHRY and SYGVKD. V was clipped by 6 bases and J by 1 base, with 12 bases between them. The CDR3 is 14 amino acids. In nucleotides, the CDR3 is TGTGCCATCAGAGGGGGGGAGGCGAACACTGAAGCTTTCTTT. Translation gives CAIRGGEANTEAFF.

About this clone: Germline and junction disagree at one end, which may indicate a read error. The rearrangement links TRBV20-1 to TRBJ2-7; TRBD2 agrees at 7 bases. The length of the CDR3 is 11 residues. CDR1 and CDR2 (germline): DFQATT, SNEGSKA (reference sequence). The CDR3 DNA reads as TGCAGTGCTAGGGGAGGGGCAGGAGACATCTTC. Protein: CSARGGAGDIF.

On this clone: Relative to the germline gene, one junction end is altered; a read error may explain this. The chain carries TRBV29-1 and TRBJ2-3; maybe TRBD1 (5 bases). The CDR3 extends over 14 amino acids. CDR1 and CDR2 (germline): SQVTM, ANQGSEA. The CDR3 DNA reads TGCAGCGTTCCTTTTTTGCAGGGCACAGATACGCGGTATTTT. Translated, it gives CSVPFLQGTDTRYF.

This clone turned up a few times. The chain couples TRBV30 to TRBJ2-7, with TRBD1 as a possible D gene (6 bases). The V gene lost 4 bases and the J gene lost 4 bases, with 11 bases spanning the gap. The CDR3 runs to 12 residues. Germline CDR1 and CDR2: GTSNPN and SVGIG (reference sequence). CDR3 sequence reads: CAWTRTVYEQYF. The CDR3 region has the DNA TGTGCCTGGACTCGGACAGTTTACGAGCAGTACTTC.

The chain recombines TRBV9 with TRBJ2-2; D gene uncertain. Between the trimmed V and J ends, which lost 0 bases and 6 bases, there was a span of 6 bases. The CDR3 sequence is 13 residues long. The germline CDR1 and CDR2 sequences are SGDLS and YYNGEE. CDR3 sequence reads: CASSVVSSGELFF. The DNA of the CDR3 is TGTGCCAGCAGCGTAGTTAGCTCCGGGGAGCTGTTTTTT.

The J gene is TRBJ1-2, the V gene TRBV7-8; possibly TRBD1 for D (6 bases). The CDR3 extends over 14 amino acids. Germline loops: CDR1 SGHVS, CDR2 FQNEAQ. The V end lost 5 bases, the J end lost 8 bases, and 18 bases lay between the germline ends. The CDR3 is CASSQDSTLVGYTF. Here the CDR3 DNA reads TGTGCCAGCAGCCAGGACAGTACCCTTGTCGGCTACACCTTC.

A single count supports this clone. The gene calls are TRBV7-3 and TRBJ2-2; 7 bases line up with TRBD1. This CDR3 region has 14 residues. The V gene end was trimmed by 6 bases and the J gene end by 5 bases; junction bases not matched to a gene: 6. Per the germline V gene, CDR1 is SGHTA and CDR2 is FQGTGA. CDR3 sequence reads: CASSTGVWTGELFF. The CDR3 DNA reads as TGTGCCAGCAGTACAGGGGTCTGGACCGGGGAGCTGTTTTTT.

The CDR3 DNA sequence: TGTGCCAGCAGCTCCACAGGCGGTGAAGCTTTCTTT. Translated: CASSSTGGEAFF. V usage is TRBV11-3 and J usage is TRBJ1-1; D perhaps matches TRBD1 (5 bases). Deletions cut 4 bases from V and 7 bases from J, with 10 bases between. This CDR3 comprises 12 residues. Germline values: CDR1 SGHNT, CDR2 YENEEA.

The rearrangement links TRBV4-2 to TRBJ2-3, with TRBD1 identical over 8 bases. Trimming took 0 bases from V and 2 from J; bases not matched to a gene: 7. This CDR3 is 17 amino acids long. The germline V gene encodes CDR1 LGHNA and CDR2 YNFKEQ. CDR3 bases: TGTGCCAGCAGCCAAGACCAGGGGGCGGGGAACACAGATACGCAGTATTTT. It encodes CASSQDQGAGNTDTQYF.

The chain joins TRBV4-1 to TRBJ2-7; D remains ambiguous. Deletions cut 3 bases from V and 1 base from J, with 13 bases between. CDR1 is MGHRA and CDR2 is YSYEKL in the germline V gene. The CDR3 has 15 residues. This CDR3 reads CASSQGLVRSYEQYF. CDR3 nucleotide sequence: TGCGCCAGCAGCCAGGGCCTCGTACGTTCCTACGAGCAGTACTTC.

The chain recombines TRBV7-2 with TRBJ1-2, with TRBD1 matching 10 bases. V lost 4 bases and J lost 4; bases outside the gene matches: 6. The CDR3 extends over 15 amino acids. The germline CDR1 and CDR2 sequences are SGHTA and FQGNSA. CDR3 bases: TGTGCCAGCAGCTACTCGGGACAGGGGAGCTATGGCTACACCTTC. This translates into CASSYSGQGSYGYTF. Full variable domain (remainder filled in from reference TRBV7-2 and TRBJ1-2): GAGVSQSPSNKVTEKGKDVELRCDPISGHTALYWYRQSLGQGLEFLIYFQGNSAPDKSGLPSDRFSAERTGGSVSTLTIQRTQQEDSAVYLCASSYSGQGSYGYTFGSGTRLTVV.

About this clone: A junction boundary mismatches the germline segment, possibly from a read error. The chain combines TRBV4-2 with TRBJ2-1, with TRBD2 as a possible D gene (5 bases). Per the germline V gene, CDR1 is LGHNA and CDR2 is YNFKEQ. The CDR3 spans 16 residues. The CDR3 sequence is CASGQDGGSSYNEQFF. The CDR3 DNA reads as TGTGCCAGCGGCCAAGATGGCGGGTCCTCCTACAATGAGCAGTTCTTC.

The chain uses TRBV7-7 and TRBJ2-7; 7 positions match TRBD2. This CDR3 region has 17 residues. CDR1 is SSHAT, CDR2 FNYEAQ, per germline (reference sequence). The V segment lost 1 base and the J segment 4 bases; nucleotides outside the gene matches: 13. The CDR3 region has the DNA TGTGCCAGCAGCTTAGATGCTGGGCAACTAGCGTGTTACGAGCAGTACTTC. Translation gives CASSLDAGQLACYEQYF.

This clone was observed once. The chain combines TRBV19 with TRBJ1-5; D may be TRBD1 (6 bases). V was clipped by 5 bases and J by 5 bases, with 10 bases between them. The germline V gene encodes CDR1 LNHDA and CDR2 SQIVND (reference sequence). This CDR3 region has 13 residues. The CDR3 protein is CASSATGYQPQHF. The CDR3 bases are TGTGCCAGTAGTGCTACAGGGTATCAGCCCCAGCATTTT.

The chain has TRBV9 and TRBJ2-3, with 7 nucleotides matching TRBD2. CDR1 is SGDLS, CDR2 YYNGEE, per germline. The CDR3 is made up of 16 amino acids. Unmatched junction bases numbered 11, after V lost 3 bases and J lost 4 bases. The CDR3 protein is CASSDSRGVLPDTQYF. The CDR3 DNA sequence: TGTGCCAGCAGCGACTCTCGGGGGGTTCTACCAGATACGCAGTATTTT.

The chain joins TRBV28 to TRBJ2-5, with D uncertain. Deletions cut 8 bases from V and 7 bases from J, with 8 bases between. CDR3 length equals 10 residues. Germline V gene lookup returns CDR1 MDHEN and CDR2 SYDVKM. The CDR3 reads CASASLTQYF. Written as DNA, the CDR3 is TGTGCCAGCGCCAGTTTGACCCAGTACTTC.

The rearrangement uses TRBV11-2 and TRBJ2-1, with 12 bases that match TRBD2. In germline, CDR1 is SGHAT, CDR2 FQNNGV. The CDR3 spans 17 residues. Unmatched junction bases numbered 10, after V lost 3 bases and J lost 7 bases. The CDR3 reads CASSFWTSGKGVNEQFF. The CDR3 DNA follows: TGTGCCAGCAGCTTTTGGACTAGCGGGAAGGGAGTGAATGAGCAGTTCTTC. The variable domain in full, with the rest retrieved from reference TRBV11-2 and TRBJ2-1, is EAGVAQSPRYKIIEKRQSVAFWCNPISGHATLYWYQQILGQGPKLLIQFQNNGVVDDSQLPKDRFSAERLKGVDSTLKIQPAKLEDSAVYLCASSFWTSGKGVNEQFFGPGTRLTVL.

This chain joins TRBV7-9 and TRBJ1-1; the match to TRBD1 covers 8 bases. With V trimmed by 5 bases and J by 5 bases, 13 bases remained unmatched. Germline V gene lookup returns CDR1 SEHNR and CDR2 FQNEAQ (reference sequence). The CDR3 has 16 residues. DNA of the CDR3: TGTGCCAGCAGCACCGGACAGGGTAAGGGTTCGACTGAAGCTTTCTTT. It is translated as CASSTGQGKGSTEAFF.

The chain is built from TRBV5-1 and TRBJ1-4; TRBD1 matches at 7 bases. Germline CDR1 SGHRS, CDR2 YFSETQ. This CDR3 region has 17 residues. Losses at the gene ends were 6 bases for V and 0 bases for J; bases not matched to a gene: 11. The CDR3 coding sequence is TGCGCCAGCAACCCCGGGACAGCACCCGCAACTAATGAAAAACTGTTTTTT. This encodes CASNPGTAPATNEKLFF.

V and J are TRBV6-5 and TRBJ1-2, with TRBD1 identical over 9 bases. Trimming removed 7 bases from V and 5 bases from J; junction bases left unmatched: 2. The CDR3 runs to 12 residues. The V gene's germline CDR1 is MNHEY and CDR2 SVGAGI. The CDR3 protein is CASTGTGYGYTF. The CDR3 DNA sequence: TGTGCCAGCACCGGGACAGGGTATGGCTACACCTTC.

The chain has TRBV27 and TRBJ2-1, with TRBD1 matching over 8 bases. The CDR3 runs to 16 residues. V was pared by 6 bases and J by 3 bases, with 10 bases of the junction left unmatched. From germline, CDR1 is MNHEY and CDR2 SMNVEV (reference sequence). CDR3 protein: CASRGRTGNDYNEQFF. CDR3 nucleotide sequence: TGTGCCAGCAGGGGGAGGACAGGGAACGACTACAATGAGCAGTTCTTC.

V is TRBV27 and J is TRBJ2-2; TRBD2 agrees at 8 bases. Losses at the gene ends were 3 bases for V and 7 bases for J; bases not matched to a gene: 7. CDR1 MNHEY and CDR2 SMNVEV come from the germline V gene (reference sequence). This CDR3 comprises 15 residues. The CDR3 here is CASSLRGARDGELFF. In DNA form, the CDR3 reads TGTGCCAGCAGTTTGCGGGGGGCGAGGGACGGGGAGCTGTTTTTT.

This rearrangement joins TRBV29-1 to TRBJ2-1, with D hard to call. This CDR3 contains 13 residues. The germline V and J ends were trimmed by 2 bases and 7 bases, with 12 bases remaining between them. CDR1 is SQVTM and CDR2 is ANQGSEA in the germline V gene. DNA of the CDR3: TGCAGCGTTGAACGAGGAGAACAAAATGAGCAGTTCTTC. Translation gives CSVERGEQNEQFF.

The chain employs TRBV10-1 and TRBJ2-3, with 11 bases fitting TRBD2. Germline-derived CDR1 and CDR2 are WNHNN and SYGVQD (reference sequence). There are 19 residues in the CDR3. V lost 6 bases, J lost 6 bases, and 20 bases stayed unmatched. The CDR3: CASSSLLAGVLILLDTQYF. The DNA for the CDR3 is TGCGCCAGCAGCTCACTACTAGCGGGGGTCCTAATTTTATTGGATACGCAGTATTTT.

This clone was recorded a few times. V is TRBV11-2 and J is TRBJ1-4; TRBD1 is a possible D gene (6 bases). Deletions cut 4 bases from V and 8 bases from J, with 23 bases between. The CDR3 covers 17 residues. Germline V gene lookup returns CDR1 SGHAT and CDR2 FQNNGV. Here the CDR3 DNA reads TGTGCCAGCAGCTCTCCTCTTATAACAGGGTTTCGAGAAAAACTGTTTTTT. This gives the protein CASSSPLITGFREKLFF. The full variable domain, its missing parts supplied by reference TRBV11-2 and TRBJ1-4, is EAGVAQSPRYKIIEKRQSVAFWCNPISGHATLYWYQQILGQGPKLLIQFQNNGVVDDSQLPKDRFSAERLKGVDSTLKIQPAKLEDSAVYLCASSSPLITGFREKLFFGSGTQLSVL.

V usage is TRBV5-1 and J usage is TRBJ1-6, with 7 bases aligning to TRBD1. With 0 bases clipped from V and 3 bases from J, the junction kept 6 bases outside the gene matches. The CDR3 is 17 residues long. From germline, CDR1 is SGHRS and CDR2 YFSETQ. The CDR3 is CASSLGQGVLYNSPLHF. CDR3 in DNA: TGCGCCAGCAGCTTGGGACAGGGAGTCCTCTATAATTCACCCCTCCACTTT.